One and the same sample provided the 10 T cell receptor beta chains below, sequenced in a study of control samples from healthy donors and cancer patients. Assay used: immunoSEQ multiplex PCR; TCRdb lists only in-frame clones, some missing. The sample comprises roughly 120,000 clones, under 95% of which are singletons, and about 1.7% rests with the top ten. Specimen: PBMCs. Every receptor here comes from a man in his fifties with head and neck cancer.

This sequence joins TRBV27 and TRBJ2-3; D is unresolved. The CDR3 length is 14 residues. Germline V gives CDR1 MNHEY, CDR2 SMNVEV (reference sequence). V was cut by 3 bases and J by 0 bases, with 7 bases left in between. DNA for the CDR3: TGTGCCAGCAGTTTTACGACTAGCACAGATACGCAGTATTTT. It translates to CASSFTTSTDTQYF.

The DNA of the CDR3 is TGTGCCAGCACCCCCGAACAGGGGCGCAAGATGAACACCGGGGAGCTGTTTTTT. As protein: CASTPEQGRKMNTGELFF. This chain links TRBV6-2 or TRBV6-3 with TRBJ2-2, with TRBD1 identical over 7 bases. Germline V gene data show CDR1 as MNHEY and CDR2 as SVGEGT. V was pared by 7 bases and J by 1 base, with 15 bases of the junction left unmatched. CDR3 size: 18 residues.

CDR3 sequence (DNA): TGTGCCAGCAGTTTATTAACAGGGACCAGGGAGACCCAGTACTTC. Amino acid sequence: CASSLLTGTRETQYF. The chain combines TRBV28 with TRBJ2-5; weak D call: TRBD1 (6 bases). CDR1 is MDHEN, CDR2 SYDVKM, per germline. This CDR3 comprises 15 residues. Trimming removed 1 base at V and 5 bases at J, with 14 bases between.

The chain links TRBV28 to TRBJ2-1; D gene uncertain. Germline-derived CDR1 and CDR2 are MDHEN and SYDVKM. V lost 5 bases, J lost 8 bases, and 19 bases lay in between. The CDR3 is made up of 15 amino acids. The CDR3 nucleotides read TGTGCCAGCAGTCCCCCCGGCTTGTGGGCCGATGAGCAGTTCTTC. As protein: CASSPPGLWADEQFF.

The sample holds one count of this clone. The J gene is TRBJ1-2, the V gene TRBV3-1 (or the pseudogene TRBV3-2); 7 bases align to TRBD1. CDR3 length: 17 residues. Germline V gene sequence: CDR1 LGHDT, CDR2 YNNKEL (reference sequence). Unmatched junction bases numbered 13, after V lost 3 bases and J lost 3 bases. CDR3 sequence: CASSHPGQLNPDYGYTF. The CDR3 DNA follows: TGTGCCAGCAGCCACCCGGGACAGTTAAACCCGGACTATGGCTACACCTTC.

This chain connects TRBV5-5 to TRBJ1-1; no definite D call. This CDR3 region has 13 residues. Germline V gives CDR1 SGHKS, CDR2 YYEKEE (reference sequence). V was cut by 0 bases and J by 1 base, with 4 bases left in between. CDR3 coding DNA: TGTGCCAGCAGCTTGGCGCCGAACACTGAAGCTTTCTTT. The encoded protein is CASSLAPNTEAFF.

The chain uses TRBV6-2 or TRBV6-3 and TRBJ1-1; unclear D gene. CDR1 and CDR2 from the germline V gene are MNHEY and SVGEGT. There are 14 residues in the CDR3. V dropped 2 bases and J dropped 7 bases, with 14 bases sitting between them. In nucleotides, the CDR3 is TGTGCCAGCAGTTACGGCGGTACTCGAATTGAAGCTTTCTTT. Translating it yields CASSYGGTRIEAFF.

The chain employs TRBV4-2 and TRBJ1-1; D uncertain. The CDR3 runs to 15 residues. Germline V gene data show CDR1 as LGHNA and CDR2 as YNFKEQ. V was trimmed by 4 bases and J by 2 bases, leaving 14 bases between them. CDR3 in DNA: TGTGCCAGCAGCCCGCCCCCGGGTATTAACACTGAAGCTTTCTTT. Protein sequence: CASSPPPGINTEAFF.

The CDR3 nucleotides read TGTGCCAGCAGCTTAGTGGCTAGCGGGGTGGCTAGCACAGATACGCAGTATTTT. Its protein is CASSLVASGVASTDTQYF. The rearrangement links TRBV7-6 to TRBJ2-3; 9 nucleotides line up with TRBD2. The CDR3 length is 18 residues. The germline V gene has CDR1 SGHVS and CDR2 FNYEAQ. V shed 1 base, J shed 0 bases, and the junction held 8 bases outside the gene matches.

The chain couples TRBV5-4 to TRBJ2-7; tentatively, D is TRBD2 (5 bases). CDR3 length: 13 amino acids. The V gene lost 4 bases and the J gene lost 1 base, with 9 bases spanning the gap. CDR1 SGHNT and CDR2 YYREEE come from the germline V gene (reference sequence). The CDR3 coding sequence is TGTGCCAGCAGCGGCGGGCCTTCCTACGAGCAGTACTTC. Amino acids: CASSGGPSYEQYF. Using reference TRBV5-4 and TRBJ2-7 for the parts outside the CDR3, the full variable domain is ETGVTQSPTHLIKTRGQQVTLRCSSQSGHNTVSWYQQALGQGPQFIFQYYREEENGRGNFPPRFSGLQFPNYSSELNVNALELDDSALYLCASSGGPSYEQYFGPGTRLTVT.